The text below deals with one TCR beta chain. Its target is not known. Only in-frame clones appear in the TCRdb table, and some are missing; sequencing was by immunoSEQ multiplex PCR. The sample lists about 120,000 clones; 90% were seen once. The sample belongs to a study of radiotherapy plus CTLA-4 blockade in lung cancer. Study-level results: Reportedly, early blood T cell clone dynamics best predicted response, with interferon-beta.

The sequenced sample was peripheral blood, obtained from a patient treated with radiotherapy plus ipilimumab. The TCR was taken from a human donor with non-small cell lung cancer that progressed on radiotherapy plus ipilimumab.

CDR3 in DNA: TGTGCCAGCAGTGTCGGGACAGAGATCTCCTACGAGCAGTACTTC. It encodes CASSVGTEISYEQYF. The J gene is TRBJ2-7, the V gene TRBV25-1; 7 nucleotides agree with TRBD1. CDR3 size: 15 residues. V lost 4 bases, J lost 0 bases, and 6 bases stayed unmatched. From germline, CDR1 is MGHDK and CDR2 SYGVNS.